What follows are 25 T cell receptor beta chains derived from one specimen sequenced in a study of PD-1 and CTLA-4 blockade in melanoma. Using immunoSEQ multiplex PCR, the repertoire was profiled, and TCRdb retains in-frame clones only, with some absent. The sample contains around 29,000 clones, approximately 88% of which appear only once. The specimen was CD8+ T cells from peripheral blood, collected before anti-PD-1 treatment. These TCRs come from a human donor with melanoma.

The rearrangement links TRBV4-1 to TRBJ2-1, with no clear D. Trimming took off 6 bases at V and 1 base at J, with 7 bases between the two ends. This CDR3 contains 13 residues. Germline lookup yields CDR1 MGHRA and CDR2 YSYEKL. CDR3 region: CASSRSSYNEQFF. The CDR3 DNA reads as TGCGCCAGCAGTCGGAGTTCCTACAATGAGCAGTTCTTC.

CDR3 sequence reads: CATGTTGTGELFF. CDR3 nucleotides: TGTGCCACCGGGACTACGGGCACCGGGGAGCTGTTTTTT. This rearrangement joins TRBV27 to TRBJ2-2; 7 bases match TRBD2. Per germline, CDR1 MNHEY and CDR2 SMNVEV (reference sequence). V shed 10 bases and J 4 bases; nucleotides not matched to a gene: 6. The CDR3 loop spans 13 amino acids.

The chain joins TRBV27 to TRBJ1-1, with a weak D call TRBD1 (6 bases). V lost 0 bases to trimming and J lost 7 bases, with 9 bases between them. The CDR3 totals 13 residues. Germline V CDR1 and CDR2: MNHEY, SMNVEV (reference sequence). CDR3 bases: TGTGCCAGCAGTTTATCGGGGACACGTGAAGCTTTCTTT. The encoded protein is CASSLSGTREAFF.

This clone has just a few counts. For the CDR3, the DNA is TGTGCCAGCAGCTTAGAGGCCTATGGCTACACCTTC. Its protein is CASSLEAYGYTF. The chain is built from TRBV7-9 and TRBJ1-2; D ambiguous. V lost 1 base to trimming and J lost 4 bases, with 4 bases between them. Germline-derived CDR1 and CDR2 are SEHNR and FQNEAQ (reference sequence). This CDR3 spans 12 amino acids.

The chain combines TRBV9 with TRBJ2-2; no clear D gene. Germline CDR1 reads SGDLS; CDR2 reads YYNGEE. The V end lost 0 bases, the J end lost 4 bases, and 4 bases lay between the germline ends. This CDR3 contains 13 residues. The CDR3 nucleotides read TGTGCCAGCAGCGTAGTAAGCACCGGGGAGCTGTTTTTT. This translates into CASSVVSTGELFF.

The rearrangement links TRBV13 to TRBJ2-1; 10 nucleotides match TRBD2. The V segment lost 4 bases and the J segment 4 bases; nucleotides outside the gene matches: 7. From germline, CDR1 is PRHDT and CDR2 FYEKMQ (reference sequence). CDR3 length equals 16 residues. Here the CDR3 DNA reads TGTGCCAGCAGCTCCCCCACTAGCGGGGTTTACAATGAGCAGTTCTTC. The encoded protein is CASSSPTSGVYNEQFF.

The rearrangement joins TRBV5-1 to TRBJ2-3, with D perhaps TRBD1 (6 bases). Germline V lookup: CDR1 SGHRS, CDR2 YFSETQ. V lost 3 bases and J 1 base, leaving 15 bases between the germline ends. The CDR3 is made up of 16 amino acids. The CDR3 spells CASSYTPGHRTDTQYF. The CDR3 nucleotides read TGCGCCAGCAGCTACACCCCGGGACACCGCACAGATACGCAGTATTTT.

This clone was recorded once. J is TRBJ1-1 and V is TRBV3-1 (or the pseudogene TRBV3-2); TRBD1 matches 7 bases. In germline, CDR1 is LGHDT, CDR2 YNNKEL (reference sequence). Germline trimming cut 4 bases from V and 3 bases from J; bases unmatched to any gene: 8. The CDR3 sequence is 15 residues long. This CDR3 is CASSLYRGKDTEAFF. The CDR3 DNA reads as TGTGCCAGCAGCCTCTACAGGGGTAAGGACACTGAAGCTTTCTTT.

There are a few counts of this clone. The chain combines TRBV2 with TRBJ1-4; the D is unclear. CDR1 SNHLY and CDR2 FYNNEI come from the germline V gene. The V end lost 10 bases, the J end lost 8 bases, and 14 bases lay between the germline ends. The CDR3 is made up of 12 amino acids. CDR3 residues: CANGRAGEKLFF. CDR3 in DNA: TGTGCCAACGGAAGGGCAGGAGAAAAACTGTTTTTT.

The chain joins TRBV4-1 to TRBJ2-7; D is ambiguous. The germline CDR1 and CDR2 sequences are MGHRA and YSYEKL. V shed 0 bases and J shed 5 bases, with 8 bases lying between them. The CDR3 is 13 residues long. Written as DNA, the CDR3 is TGCGCCAGCAGCCAAGATCCGTCTAACGAGCAGTACTTC. This gives the protein CASSQDPSNEQYF.

This chain connects TRBV29-1 to TRBJ1-4; weak D call: TRBD1 (6 bases). This CDR3 is 17 amino acids long. Germline CDR1 is SQVTM and CDR2 is ANQGSEA. V lost 5 bases to trimming and J lost 8 bases, with 27 bases between them. The CDR3 region has the DNA TGCAGCGTTCTATTCGGGACATCACCGAACAGTTTCGAAAAACTGTTTTTT. It translates to CSVLFGTSPNSFEKLFF.

This chain links TRBV18 with TRBJ2-7; 11 bases agree with TRBD1. The CDR3 loop spans 14 amino acids. Unmatched junction bases numbered 5, after V lost 6 bases and J lost 4 bases. The germline gives CDR1 KGHSH, CDR2 LQKENI. The CDR3 loop reads CASSPGQGVYEQYF. As DNA, the CDR3 is TGTGCCAGCTCCCCGGGACAGGGGGTTTACGAGCAGTACTTC.

V gene TRBV6-6 combines with J gene TRBJ1-4; D gene ambiguous. Per the germline V gene, CDR1 is MNHNY and CDR2 is SVGAGI (reference sequence). The CDR3 is 14 residues long. The germline V and J ends were trimmed by 6 bases and 5 bases, with 13 bases remaining between them. CDR3 region: CASSPYEANEKLFF. The CDR3 bases are TGTGCCAGCAGCCCCTACGAAGCGAATGAAAAACTGTTTTTT.

The rearrangement uses TRBV30 and TRBJ1-2, with no clear D. Per the germline V gene, CDR1 is GTSNPN and CDR2 is SVGIG (reference sequence). This CDR3 has 13 amino acids. The germline V and J ends were trimmed by 2 bases and 4 bases, with 11 bases remaining between them. For the CDR3, the DNA is TGTGCCTGGAGTCCTACAGTATCCTATGGCTACACCTTC. Its protein product is CAWSPTVSYGYTF.

The chain has TRBV11-2 and TRBJ1-1; 7 bases align to TRBD1. V was clipped by 5 bases and J by 0 bases; unmatched bases: 6. The CDR3 has 15 amino acids. CDR1 is SGHAT and CDR2 is FQNNGV in the germline V gene. The CDR3 spells CASSVLTGMNTEAFF. Written as DNA, the CDR3 is TGTGCCAGCAGCGTCCTGACAGGGATGAACACTGAAGCTTTCTTT. The complete variable domain, with remaining parts taken from reference TRBV11-2 and TRBJ1-1, reads EAGVAQSPRYKIIEKRQSVAFWCNPISGHATLYWYQQILGQGPKLLIQFQNNGVVDDSQLPKDRFSAERLKGVDSTLKIQPAKLEDSAVYLCASSVLTGMNTEAFFGQGTRLTVV.

This rearrangement joins TRBV2 to TRBJ2-5; 7 bases match TRBD2. The CDR3 has 13 amino acids. Germline V gene sequence: CDR1 SNHLY, CDR2 FYNNEI. Trimming at V came to 8 bases and at J to 3 bases, leaving 6 bases not matched to a gene. CDR3 loop: CASVPGGEETQYF. The CDR3 DNA reads as TGTGCCAGCGTACCGGGAGGAGAAGAGACCCAGTACTTC.

The J gene is TRBJ2-1, the V gene TRBV19; D gene ambiguous. This CDR3 spans 14 amino acids. V lost 0 bases, J lost 4 bases, and 7 bases lay in between. Germline-derived CDR1 and CDR2 are LNHDA and SQIVND (reference sequence). CDR3 amino acids: CASSIDWAYNEQFF. The CDR3 nucleotides read TGTGCCAGTAGTATAGATTGGGCGTACAATGAGCAGTTCTTC.

V usage is TRBV30 and J usage is TRBJ1-4; 7 bases match TRBD1. There are 13 residues in the CDR3. With V trimmed by 5 bases and J by 3 bases, 3 bases remained unmatched. Germline V gene sequence: CDR1 GTSNPN, CDR2 SVGIG (reference sequence). The CDR3: CAWSGGANEKLFF. As DNA, the CDR3 is TGTGCCTGGTCAGGGGGGGCTAATGAAAAACTGTTTTTT.

The rearrangement links TRBV28 to TRBJ1-1; D gene ambiguous. CDR3 length equals 12 residues. Germline loops: CDR1 MDHEN, CDR2 SYDVKM. V was cut by 3 bases and J by 5 bases, with 7 bases left in between. DNA for the CDR3: TGTGCCAGCAGTTTGGGGTGGACTGAAGCTTTCTTT. Amino acid sequence: CASSLGWTEAFF.

The rearrangement joins TRBV5-5 to TRBJ1-1, with D possibly TRBD1 on 5 matching bases. Germline CDR1 reads SGHKS; CDR2 reads YYEKEE (reference sequence). Trimming cost V 4 bases and J 4 bases, with 23 bases left between them. CDR3 length: 17 residues. CDR3 residues: CASSRGHIPRDGTEAFF. CDR3 nucleotide sequence: TGTGCCAGCAGCAGGGGCCACATCCCCCGCGACGGCACTGAAGCTTTCTTT.

This clone is medium-sized in the sample. V gene TRBV28 combines with J gene TRBJ1-6; D remains ambiguous. CDR3 length equals 14 residues. Trimming took 2 bases from V and 7 from J, leaving 9 bases between them. CDR1 MDHEN and CDR2 SYDVKM come from the germline V gene. The CDR3 loop reads CASSLGGDNSPLHF. In DNA, the CDR3 is TGTGCCAGCAGTTTAGGAGGTGACAATTCACCCCTCCACTTT. The entire variable domain, with the rest obtained from reference TRBV28 and TRBJ1-6, is as follows: DVKVTQSSRYLVKRTGEKVFLECVQDMDHENMFWYRQDPGLGLRLIYFSYDVKMKEKGDIPEGYSVSREKKERFSLILESASTNQTSMYLCASSLGGDNSPLHFGNGTRLTVT.

J is TRBJ2-5 and V is TRBV7-9; D gene unclear. The CDR3 extends over 12 amino acids. V lost 5 bases, J lost 5 bases, and 9 bases lay in between. The germline CDR1 and CDR2 sequences are SEHNR and FQNEAQ (reference sequence). CDR3 sequence: CASSPSQETQYF. The CDR3 coding sequence is TGTGCCAGCAGCCCCAGCCAGGAGACCCAGTACTTC.

V gene TRBV27 combines with J gene TRBJ2-1; 11 nucleotides align to TRBD2. The V and J ends lost 7 bases and 2 bases, in that order; junction bases with no gene match: 7. Germline V gene data show CDR1 as MNHEY and CDR2 as SMNVEV (reference sequence). The CDR3 has 16 residues. As DNA, the CDR3 is TGTGCCAGCACTACCGGACTAGCGGGCACCTACAATGAGCAGTTCTTC. Protein: CASTTGLAGTYNEQFF.

V gene TRBV5-5 combines with J gene TRBJ1-1, with D unclear. CDR3 length: 12 residues. V was cut by 5 bases and J by 4 bases, with 9 bases left in between. The V gene's germline CDR1 is SGHKS and CDR2 YYEKEE (reference sequence). The CDR3 DNA follows: TGTGCCAGCAGTTGGGAGGGCACTGAAGCTTTCTTT. Residues: CASSWEGTEAFF.

CDR3 coding DNA: TGTGCCAGCAGTGGCTCCTACGAGCAGTACTTC. Amino acid sequence: CASSGSYEQYF. This sequence joins TRBV6-6 and TRBJ2-7, with D unresolved. The CDR3 spans 11 residues. The ends were cut back, 5 bases at V and 0 bases at J, with 2 bases in the middle. Germline values: CDR1 MNHNY, CDR2 SVGAGI (reference sequence).